This TCR beta chain was sequenced for a study of cytomegalovirus exposure and HLA in healthy donors. CDR1 and CDR2 (germline): SGHTA, FQGNSA. This CDR3 is built from 15 residues. As for this clone: A read error may produce the germline difference seen at one junction end. Different DNA sequences within this sample yield the same CDR3.

Primers for the PCR totalled 60 Vbeta and 13 Jbeta. Using immunoSEQ multiplex PCR, the repertoire was profiled, and TCRdb retains in-frame clones only, with some absent. The sample lists 90,000 to 100,000 clones; over 75% were seen once. The genes are TRBV7-2 and TRBJ1-5, with a possible D match to TRBD1 (6 bases). This TCR was recovered from a man between 50 and 59 years old in good health and CMV-seronegative. Sequences were obtained from PBMCs. CDR3 in DNA: TGCGCCAGCAGCCCCCTTTCAGGGGCCAATCAGCCCCAGCATTTT. Amino acid sequence: CASSPLSGANQPQHF.